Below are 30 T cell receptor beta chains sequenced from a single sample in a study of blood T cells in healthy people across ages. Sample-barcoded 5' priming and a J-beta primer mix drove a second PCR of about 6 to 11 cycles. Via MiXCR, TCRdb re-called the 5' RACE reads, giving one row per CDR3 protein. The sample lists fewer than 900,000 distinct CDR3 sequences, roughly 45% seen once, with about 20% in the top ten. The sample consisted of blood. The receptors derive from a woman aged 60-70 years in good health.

CDR3 loop: CASRSTGVDTQYF. The CDR3 DNA reads as TGTGCCAGCAGGTCGACAGGGGTTGATACGCAGTATTTT. This chain uses TRBV6-2 or TRBV6-3 with TRBJ2-3; 8 bases map to TRBD1. Trimming took 6 bases from V and 6 from J; bases not matched to a gene: 5. CDR3 length: 13 residues. CDR1 MNHEY and CDR2 SVGEGT come from the germline V gene.

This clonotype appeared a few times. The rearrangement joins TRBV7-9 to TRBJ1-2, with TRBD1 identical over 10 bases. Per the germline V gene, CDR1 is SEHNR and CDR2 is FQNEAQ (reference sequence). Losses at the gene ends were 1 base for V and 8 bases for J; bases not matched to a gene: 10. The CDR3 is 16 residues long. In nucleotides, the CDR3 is TGTGCCAGCAGCTTAGTGGTCGGGACAGGGGACGGCGGCTACACCTTC. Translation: CASSLVVGTGDGGYTF.

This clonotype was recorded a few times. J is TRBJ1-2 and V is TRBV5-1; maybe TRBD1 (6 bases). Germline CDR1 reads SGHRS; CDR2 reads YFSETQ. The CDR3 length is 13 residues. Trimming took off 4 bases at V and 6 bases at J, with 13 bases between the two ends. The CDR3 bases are TGCGCCAGCAGCGTCGAGGGGGGAAATGGCTACACCTTC. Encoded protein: CASSVEGGNGYTF.

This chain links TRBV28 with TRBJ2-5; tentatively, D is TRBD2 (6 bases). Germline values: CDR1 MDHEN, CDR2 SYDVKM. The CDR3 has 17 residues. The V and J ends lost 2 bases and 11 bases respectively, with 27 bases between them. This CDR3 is CASSLNRKEGRVDEQYF. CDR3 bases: TGTGCCAGCAGTTTAAACCGCAAGGAGGGCCGGGTGGATGAGCAGTACTTC.

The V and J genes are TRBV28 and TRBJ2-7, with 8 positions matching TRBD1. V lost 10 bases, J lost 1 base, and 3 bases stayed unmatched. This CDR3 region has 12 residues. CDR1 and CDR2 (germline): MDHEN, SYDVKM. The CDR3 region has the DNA TGTGCCACAGGGACAGGTTCCTACGAGCAGTACTTC. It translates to CATGTGSYEQYF. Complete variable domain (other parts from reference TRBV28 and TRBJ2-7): DVKVTQSSRYLVKRTGEKVFLECVQDMDHENMFWYRQDPGLGLRLIYFSYDVKMKEKGDIPEGYSVSREKKERFSLILESASTNQTSMYLCATGTGSYEQYFGPGTRLTVT.

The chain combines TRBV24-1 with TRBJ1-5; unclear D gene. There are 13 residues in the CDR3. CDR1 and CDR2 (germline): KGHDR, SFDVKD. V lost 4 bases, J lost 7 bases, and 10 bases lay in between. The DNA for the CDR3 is TGTGCCACCAGTGACGGAGTACACCAGCCCCAGCATTTT. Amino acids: CATSDGVHQPQHF.

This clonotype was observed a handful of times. DNA for the CDR3: TGTGCCAGCACCACCCCGGCAGGGCGAAGCAATCAGCCCCAGCATTTT. Translation: CASTTPAGRSNQPQHF. The V gene is TRBV28, the J gene TRBJ1-5, with D maybe TRBD1 (5 bases). This CDR3 has 16 amino acids. Germline V gene sequence: CDR1 MDHEN, CDR2 SYDVKM. Between the trimmed V and J ends, which lost 7 bases and 1 base, there was a span of 17 bases.

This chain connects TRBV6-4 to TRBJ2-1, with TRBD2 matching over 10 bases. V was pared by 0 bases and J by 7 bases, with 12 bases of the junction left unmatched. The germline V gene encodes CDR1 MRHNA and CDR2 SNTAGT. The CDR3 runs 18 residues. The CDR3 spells CASSDSGAGGPRLNEQFF. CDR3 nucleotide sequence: TGTGCCAGCAGTGACTCTGGAGCGGGGGGGCCTCGTTTAAATGAGCAGTTCTTC.

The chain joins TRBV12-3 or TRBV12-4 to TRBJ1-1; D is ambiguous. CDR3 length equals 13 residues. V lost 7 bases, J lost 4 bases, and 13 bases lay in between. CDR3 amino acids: CASTPGRATEAFF. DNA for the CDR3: TGTGCCAGCACACCGGGGAGAGCCACTGAAGCTTTCTTT.

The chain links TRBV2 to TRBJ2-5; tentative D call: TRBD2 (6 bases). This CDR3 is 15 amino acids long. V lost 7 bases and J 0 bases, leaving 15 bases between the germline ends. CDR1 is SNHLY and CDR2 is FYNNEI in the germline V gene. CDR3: CASNEEGKNQETQYF. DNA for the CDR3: TGTGCCAGCAATGAGGAGGGGAAAAACCAAGAGACCCAGTACTTC.

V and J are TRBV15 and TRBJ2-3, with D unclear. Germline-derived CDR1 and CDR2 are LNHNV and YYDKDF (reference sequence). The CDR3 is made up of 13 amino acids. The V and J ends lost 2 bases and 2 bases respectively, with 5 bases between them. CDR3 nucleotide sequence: TGTGCCACCAGCAGACGTACCACAGATACGCAGTATTTT. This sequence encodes CATSRRTTDTQYF.

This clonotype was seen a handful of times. CDR3 nucleotides: TGTGCCAGCAGCCAAGATGGTAGGACTAGCGGGGTAATTGGCGAGCAGTACTTC. Protein sequence: CASSQDGRTSGVIGEQYF. The chain recombines TRBV3-1 with TRBJ2-7; 12 bases agree with TRBD2. The CDR3 sequence is 18 residues long. Trimming took 0 bases from V and 6 from J; bases not matched to a gene: 12. CDR1 and CDR2 from the germline V gene are LGHDT and YNNKEL (reference sequence).

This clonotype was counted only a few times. Here the CDR3 DNA reads TGCGCCAGCAGCTTGGCTCCGGGAGAGCAAGAGACCCAGTACTTC. Its protein is CASSLAPGEQETQYF. The genes are TRBV5-1 and TRBJ2-7, with D tentatively TRBD2 (6 bases). Near its end, the DNA agrees better with TRBJ2-5, so the J call may be wrong. CDR1 is SGHRS, CDR2 YFSETQ, per germline. This CDR3 is built from 15 residues.

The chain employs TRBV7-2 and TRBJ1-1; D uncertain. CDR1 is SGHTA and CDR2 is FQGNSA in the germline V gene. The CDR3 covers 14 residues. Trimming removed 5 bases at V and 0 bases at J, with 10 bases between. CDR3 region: CASSPFQLNTEAFF. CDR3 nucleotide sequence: TGTGCCAGCAGCCCATTCCAATTGAACACTGAAGCTTTCTTT.

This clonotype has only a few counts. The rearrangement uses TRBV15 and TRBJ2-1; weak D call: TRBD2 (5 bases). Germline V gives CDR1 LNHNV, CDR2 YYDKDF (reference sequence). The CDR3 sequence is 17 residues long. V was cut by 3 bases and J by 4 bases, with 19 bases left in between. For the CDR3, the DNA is TGTGCCACCAGCAGTCCTAGTGGACTTAGCTTGTACAATGAGCAGTTCTTC. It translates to CATSSPSGLSLYNEQFF.

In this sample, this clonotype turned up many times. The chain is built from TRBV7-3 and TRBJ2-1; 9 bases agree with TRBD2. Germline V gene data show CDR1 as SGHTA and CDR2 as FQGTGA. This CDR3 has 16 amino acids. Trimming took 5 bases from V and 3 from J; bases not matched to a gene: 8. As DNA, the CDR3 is TGTGCCAGCAGCCAGCTATCTAGCGGGGACTACAATGAGCAGTTCTTC. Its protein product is CASSQLSSGDYNEQFF.

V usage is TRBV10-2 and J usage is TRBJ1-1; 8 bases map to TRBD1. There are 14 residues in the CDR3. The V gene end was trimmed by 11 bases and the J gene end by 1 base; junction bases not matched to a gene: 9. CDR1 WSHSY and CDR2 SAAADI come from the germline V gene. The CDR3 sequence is CAVRDRLTNTEAFF. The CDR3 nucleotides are TGCGCCGTCCGGGACAGGCTTACGAACACTGAAGCTTTCTTT.

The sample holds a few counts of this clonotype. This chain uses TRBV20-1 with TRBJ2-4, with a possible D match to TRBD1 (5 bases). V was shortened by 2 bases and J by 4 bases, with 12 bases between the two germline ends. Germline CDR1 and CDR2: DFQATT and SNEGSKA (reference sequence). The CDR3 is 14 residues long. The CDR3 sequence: CSARQGKGKNIQYF. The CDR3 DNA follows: TGCAGTGCTAGACAGGGCAAGGGGAAAAACATTCAGTACTTC.

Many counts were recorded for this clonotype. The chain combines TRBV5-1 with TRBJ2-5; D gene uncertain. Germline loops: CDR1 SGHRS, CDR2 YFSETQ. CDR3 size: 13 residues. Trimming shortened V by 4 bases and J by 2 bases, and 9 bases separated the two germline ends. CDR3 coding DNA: TGCGCCAGCAGCGTCTGGCTGCAAGAGACCCAGTACTTC. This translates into CASSVWLQETQYF.

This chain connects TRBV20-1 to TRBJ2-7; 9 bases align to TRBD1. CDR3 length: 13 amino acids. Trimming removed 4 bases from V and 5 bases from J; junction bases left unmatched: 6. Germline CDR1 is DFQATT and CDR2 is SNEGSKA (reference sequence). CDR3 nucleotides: TGCAGTGCTACCGGGACAGGGACTCACGAGCAGTACTTC. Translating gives CSATGTGTHEQYF.

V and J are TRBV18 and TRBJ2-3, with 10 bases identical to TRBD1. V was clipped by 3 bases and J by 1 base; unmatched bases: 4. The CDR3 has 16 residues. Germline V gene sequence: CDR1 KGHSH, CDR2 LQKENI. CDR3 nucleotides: TGTGCCAGCTCACCTCCGACAGGGGGCGGCACAGATACGCAGTATTTT. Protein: CASSPPTGGGTDTQYF.

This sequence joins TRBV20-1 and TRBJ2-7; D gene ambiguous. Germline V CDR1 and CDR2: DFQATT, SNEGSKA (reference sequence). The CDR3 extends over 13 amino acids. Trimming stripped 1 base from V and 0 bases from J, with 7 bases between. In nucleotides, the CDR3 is TGCAGTGCTAGAGTTCGCGTCTCCTACGAGCAGTACTTC. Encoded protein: CSARVRVSYEQYF.

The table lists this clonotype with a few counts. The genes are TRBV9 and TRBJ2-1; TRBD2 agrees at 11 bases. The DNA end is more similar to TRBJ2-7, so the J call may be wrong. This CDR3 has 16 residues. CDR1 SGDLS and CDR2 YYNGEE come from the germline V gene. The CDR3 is CASSVLAGGPYNEQYF. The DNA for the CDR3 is TGTGCCAGCAGCGTATTAGCGGGAGGGCCCTACAATGAGCAGTACTTC.

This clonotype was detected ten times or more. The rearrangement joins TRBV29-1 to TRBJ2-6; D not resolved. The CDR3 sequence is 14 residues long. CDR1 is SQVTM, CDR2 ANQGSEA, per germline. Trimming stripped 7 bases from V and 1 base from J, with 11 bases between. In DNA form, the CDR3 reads TGCAGCGCTTCACCCGGGTCTGGGGCCAACGTCCTGACTTTC. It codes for CSASPGSGANVLTF.

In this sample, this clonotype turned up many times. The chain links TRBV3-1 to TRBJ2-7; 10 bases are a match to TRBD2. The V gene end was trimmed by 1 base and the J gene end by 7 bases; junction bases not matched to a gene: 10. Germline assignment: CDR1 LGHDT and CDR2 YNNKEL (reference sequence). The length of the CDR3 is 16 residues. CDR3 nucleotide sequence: TGTGCCAGCAGCCAAGGTCTAGCGGGGGCCAGGCGGGAGCAGTACTTC. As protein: CASSQGLAGARREQYF.

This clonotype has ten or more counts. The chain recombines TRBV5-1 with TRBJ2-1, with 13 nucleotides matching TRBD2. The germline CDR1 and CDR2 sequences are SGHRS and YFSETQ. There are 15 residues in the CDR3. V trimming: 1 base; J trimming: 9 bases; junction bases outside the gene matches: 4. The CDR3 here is CASSLTSGGAGEQFF. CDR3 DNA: TGCGCCAGCAGCTTGACTAGCGGGGGGGCCGGTGAGCAGTTCTTC.

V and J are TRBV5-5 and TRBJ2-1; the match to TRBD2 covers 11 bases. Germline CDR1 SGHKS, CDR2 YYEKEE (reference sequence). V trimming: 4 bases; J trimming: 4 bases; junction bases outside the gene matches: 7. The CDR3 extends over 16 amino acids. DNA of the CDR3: TGTGCCAGCAGCGCCCCAACTAGCGGGAGTTACAATGAGCAGTTCTTC. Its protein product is CASSAPTSGSYNEQFF.

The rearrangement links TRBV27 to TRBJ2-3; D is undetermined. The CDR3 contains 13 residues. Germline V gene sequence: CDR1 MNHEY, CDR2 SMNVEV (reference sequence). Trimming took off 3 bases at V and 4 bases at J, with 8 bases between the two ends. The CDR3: CASSFFEADTQYF. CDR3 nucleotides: TGTGCCAGCAGTTTTTTTGAGGCAGATACGCAGTATTTT.

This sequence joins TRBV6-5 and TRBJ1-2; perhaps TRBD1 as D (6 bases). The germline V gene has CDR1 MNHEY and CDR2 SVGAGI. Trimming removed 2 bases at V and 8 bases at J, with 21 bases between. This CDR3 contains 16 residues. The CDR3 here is CASSYGQGFLGGGYTF. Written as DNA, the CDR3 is TGTGCCAGCAGTTACGGGCAGGGGTTTTTGGGTGGCGGCTACACCTTC.

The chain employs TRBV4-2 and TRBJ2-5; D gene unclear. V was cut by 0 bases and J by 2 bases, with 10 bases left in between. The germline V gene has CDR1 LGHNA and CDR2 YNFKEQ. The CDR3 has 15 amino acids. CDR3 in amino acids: CASSQDLVWQETQYF. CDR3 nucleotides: TGTGCCAGCAGCCAAGATCTGGTGTGGCAAGAGACCCAGTACTTC.